The clone carrying this T cell receptor beta chain was seen a few times. As yet, its antigen is unknown. Measured with immunoSEQ multiplex PCR; TCRdb has only the in-frame clones, and not every one. The sample holds about 56,000 clones, approximately 90% seen once. Separate from the roughly 720-subject first cohort, the roughly 110-subject validation cohort was the one that the donors belonged to. There are 14 residues in the CDR3. The germline gives CDR1 SNHLY, CDR2 FYNNEI. After removal of 3 bases from V and 2 bases from J, the junction contained 1 base not matched to a gene. This sample was included in a study of cytomegalovirus exposure and HLA in healthy donors. Overall study results and limits: The study labeled fewer than 200 TCR beta chains cytomegalovirus-associated.

The chain uses TRBV2 and TRBJ1-2, with 9 bases matching TRBD1. The TCR originated in a man in his late teens or twenties in good health and CMV-seronegative. The sequenced material came from PBMCs. The CDR3 coding sequence is TGTGCCAGCAGTGACGGACAGGGGAACTATGGCTACACCTTC. Residues: CASSDGQGNYGYTF.